This paragraph reports one TCR beta chain. The antigen is undetermined. Sequenced by immunoSEQ multiplex PCR; TCRdb stores in-frame clones only, minus some. This table holds over 60,000 clones, approximately 79% found once. This entry is derived from a study of T cells in tumors after PD-1 blockade. On the study more broadly: Daily vismodegib 150 mg continued in a subset of anti-PD-1-treated patients. General study results and limits: Peripheral recruitment is suggested, as some novel exhausted tumor clones were in pre-treatment blood.

Germline trimming cut 4 bases from V and 2 bases from J; bases unmatched to any gene: 8. From germline, CDR1 is LGHNA and CDR2 YNFKEQ. CDR3 length equals 16 residues. The source was PBMCs, collected after anti-PD-1 treatment. This clonotype was obtained from a human donor with basal cell carcinoma. V is TRBV4-2 and J is TRBJ2-3; TRBD2 matches 8 bases. The CDR3 sequence: CASSPDGGGPTDTQYF. The CDR3 region has the DNA TGTGCCAGCAGCCCGGACGGGGGGGGGCCCACAGATACGCAGTATTTT.